The 2 T cell receptor beta chains below all came from one sample that was sequenced in a study of blood T cells in healthy people across ages. Next came a second PCR, run for roughly 6 to 11 cycles, which used a sample-barcoded 5' primer along with a J-beta primer mix. TCRdb fed the 5' RACE reads into MiXCR, producing one record per CDR3 protein. This sample has 1,300,000 or so distinct CDR3 sequences, with roughly 59% found just once. Sequenced: blood. The source is a man younger than 30 in good health.

The chain combines TRBV14 with TRBJ1-5, with D perhaps TRBD1 (5 bases). The CDR3 runs to 15 residues. The V end lost 8 bases, the J end lost 4 bases, and 18 bases lay between the germline ends. Per the germline V gene, CDR1 is SGHDN and CDR2 is FVKESK. The CDR3 DNA follows: TGTGCCAGCTCCATGACCGGGACCCCTAATCAGCCCCAGCATTTT. Protein: CASSMTGTPNQPQHF.

The gene calls are TRBV5-1 and TRBJ1-1; 7 nucleotides line up with TRBD1. The CDR3 length is 14 residues. V was pared by 4 bases and J by 13 bases, with 16 bases of the junction left unmatched. In germline, CDR1 is SGHRS, CDR2 YFSETQ. CDR3 sequence (DNA): TGCGCCAGCAGCCCGACAGGGTATTTAGAGAACGGTTTCTTT. Translated: CASSPTGYLENGFF. Variable domain in full (rest from reference TRBV5-1 and TRBJ1-1): KAGVTQTPRYLIKTRGQQVTLSCSPISGHRSVSWYQQTPGQGLQFLFEYFSETQRNKGNFPGRFSGRQFSNSRSEMNVSTLELGDSALYLCASSPTGYLENGFFGQGTRLTVV.